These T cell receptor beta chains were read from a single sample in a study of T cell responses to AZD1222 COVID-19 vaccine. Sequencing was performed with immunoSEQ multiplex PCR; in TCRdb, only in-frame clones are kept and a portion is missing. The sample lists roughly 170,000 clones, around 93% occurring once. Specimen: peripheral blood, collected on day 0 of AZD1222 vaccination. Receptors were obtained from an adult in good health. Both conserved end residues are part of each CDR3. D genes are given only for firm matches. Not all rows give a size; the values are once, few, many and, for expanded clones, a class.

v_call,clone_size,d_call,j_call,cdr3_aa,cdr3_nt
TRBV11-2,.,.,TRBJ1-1,CASSPEGANTEAFF,TGTGCCAGCAGCCCCGAAGGGGCGAACACTGAAGCTTTCTTT
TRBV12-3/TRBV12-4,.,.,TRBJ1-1,CASIGGGTEAFF,TGTGCCAGCATAGGGGGGGGTACTGAAGCTTTCTTT
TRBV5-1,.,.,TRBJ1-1,CASSMRGDSTEAFF,TGCGCCAGCAGCATGAGGGGGGATTCCACTGAAGCTTTCTTT
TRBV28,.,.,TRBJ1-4,CASVKTSTTPSTNEKLFF,TGTGCCAGCGTAAAAACCTCGACAACCCCTTCAACTAATGAAAAACTGTTTTTT
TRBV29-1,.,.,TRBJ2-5,CSVGKSSYQETQYF,TGCAGCGTTGGGAAATCTAGTTATCAAGAGACCCAGTACTTC
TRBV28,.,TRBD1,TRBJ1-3,CASSLLTGVSGNTIYF,TGTGCCAGCAGTTTACTTACAGGGGTCTCTGGAAACACCATATATTTT
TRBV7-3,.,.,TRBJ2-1,CASSLRGRVGNKASHDEQFF,TGTGCCAGCAGCTTAAGGGGACGTGTTGGGAATAAAGCGTCCCACGATGAGCAGTTCTTC
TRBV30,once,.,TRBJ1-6,CAWSATAGRGSPLHF,TGTGCCTGGAGTGCCACAGCAGGGAGAGGGTCACCCCTCCACTTT
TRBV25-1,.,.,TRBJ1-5,CASRASGSGPQHF,TGTGCCAGCAGGGCATCGGGGTCAGGCCCCCAGCATTTT
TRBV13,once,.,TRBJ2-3,CASSFGSGRSTDTQYF,TGTGCCAGCAGCTTTGGAAGTGGAAGATCTACAGATACGCAGTATTTT
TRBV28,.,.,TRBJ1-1,CASSATGNTEAFF,TGTGCCAGCAGTGCCACAGGGAACACTGAAGCTTTCTTT
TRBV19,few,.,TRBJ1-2,CASSGTWIGGYTF,TGTGCCAGTAGTGGTACATGGATTGGAGGCTACACCTTC
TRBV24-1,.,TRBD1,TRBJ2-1,CATRPGQGSHNEQFF,TGTGCCACCAGACCGGGACAGGGGAGCCACAATGAGCAGTTCTTC
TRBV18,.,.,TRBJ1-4,CASSPTGEVNEKLFF,TGTGCCAGCTCACCGACAGGAGAAGTAAATGAAAAACTGTTTTTT
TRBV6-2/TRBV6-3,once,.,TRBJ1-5,CASSYLGGSSNQPQHF,TGTGCCAGCAGTTACCTGGGGGGGTCTAGCAATCAGCCCCAGCATTTT
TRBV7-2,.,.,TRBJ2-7,CASSLNGGGRTKYEQYF,TGTGCCAGCAGCTTAAATGGGGGCGGGAGAACGAAGTACGAGCAGTACTTC
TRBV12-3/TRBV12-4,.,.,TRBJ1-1,CASSRTVKVEAFF,TGTGCCAGCAGTCGGACAGTAAAAGTTGAAGCTTTCTTT
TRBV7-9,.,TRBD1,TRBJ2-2,CASSPGTGVTGELFF,TGTGCCAGCAGTCCTGGGACAGGGGTAACCGGGGAGCTGTTTTTT
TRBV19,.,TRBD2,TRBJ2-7,CASSILAIAGGADEQYF,TGTGCCAGTAGTATCCTCGCCATAGCGGGAGGAGCCGACGAGCAGTACTTC
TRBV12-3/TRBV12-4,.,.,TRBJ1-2,CASSFPRYGYTF,TGTGCCAGCAGTTTCCCCCGCTATGGCTACACCTTC
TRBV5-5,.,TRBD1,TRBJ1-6,CASSRSTGGNSPLHF,TGTGCCAGCAGCCGATCGACAGGGGGAAATTCACCCCTCCACTTT
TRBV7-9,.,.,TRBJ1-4,CASSLPPSGQGDEKLFF,TGTGCCAGCAGCTTACCCCCCAGCGGCCAGGGAGATGAAAAACTGTTTTTT
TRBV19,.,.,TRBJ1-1,CASSKIGTGNTEAFF,TGTGCCAGTAGTAAGATCGGGACGGGGAACACTGAAGCTTTCTTT
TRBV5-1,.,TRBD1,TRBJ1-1,CASSLDRGGTEAFF,TGCGCCAGCAGCTTGGACAGGGGAGGCACTGAAGCTTTCTTT
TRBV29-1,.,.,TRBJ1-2,CSVETGIWTGYTF,TGCAGCGTTGAAACCGGGATCTGGACTGGCTACACCTTC
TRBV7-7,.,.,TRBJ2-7,CASTKKPSSYEQYF,TGTGCTAGCACCAAGAAACCGAGCTCCTACGAGCAGTACTTC
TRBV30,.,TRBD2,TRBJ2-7,CAWTMGLAGEGSYEQYF,TGTGCCTGGACCATGGGACTAGCGGGAGAGGGGTCCTACGAGCAGTACTTC
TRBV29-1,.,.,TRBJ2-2,CSVYIPGELFF,TGCAGCGTTTACATACCCGGGGAGCTGTTTTTT
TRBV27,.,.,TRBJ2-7,CASRGLAGSSYEQYF,TGTGCCAGCAGGGGGTTGGCAGGGAGCTCCTACGAGCAGTACTTC
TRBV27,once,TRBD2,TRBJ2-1,CASTSGGPSYNEQFF,TGTGCCAGCACTAGCGGGGGCCCCTCCTACAATGAGCAGTTCTTC
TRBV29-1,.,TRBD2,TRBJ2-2,CSGGTGGPGELFF,TGCAGCGGCGGGACGGGGGGTCCCGGGGAGCTGTTTTTT
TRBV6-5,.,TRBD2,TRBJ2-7,CASRREGSHEQYF,TGTGCCAGCAGACGGGAGGGATCCCACGAGCAGTACTTC
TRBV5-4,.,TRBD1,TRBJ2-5,CASTTWGQGSRTQYF,TGTGCCAGCACCACCTGGGGACAGGGGTCCAGGACCCAGTACTTC
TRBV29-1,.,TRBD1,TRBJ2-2,CSARQGSNTGELFF,TGCAGCGCCCGACAGGGATCGAACACCGGGGAGCTGTTTTTT
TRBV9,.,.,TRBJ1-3,CASSVGPSSGNTIYF,TGTGCCAGCAGCGTAGGTCCGAGCTCTGGAAACACCATATATTTT
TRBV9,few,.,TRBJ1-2,CASSVDGSNYGYTF,TGTGCCAGCAGCGTAGACGGCAGTAACTATGGCTACACCTTC
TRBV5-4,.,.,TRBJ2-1,CASSMQGVSSYNEQFF,TGTGCCAGCAGCATGCAGGGAGTGAGTTCCTACAATGAGCAGTTCTTC
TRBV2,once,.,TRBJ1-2,CASSEAGGSGYTF,TGTGCCAGCAGTGAAGCGGGGGGGTCTGGCTACACCTTC
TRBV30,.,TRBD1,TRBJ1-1,CAWDRGRENTEAFF,TGTGCCTGGGACAGGGGCAGGGAGAACACTGAAGCTTTCTTT
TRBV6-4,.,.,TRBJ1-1,CASSDNGGKAFF,TGTGCCAGCAGTGACAATGGCGGGAAAGCTTTCTTT
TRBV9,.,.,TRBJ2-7,CASSPWLSSYEQYF,TGTGCCAGCAGCCCTTGGTTGTCCTCCTACGAGCAGTACTTC